The entry below gives a single T cell receptor (beta chain) sequence along with its context. What it recognizes is unknown. V lost 5 bases and J lost 7, with 9 bases in between. The V gene's germline CDR1 is MNHEY and CDR2 SVGAGI. This CDR3 comprises 12 residues. This record comes from a study of T cells after yellow fever vaccination. In the study overall: In the case of low-cell-number fractions, SMART-Seq v4 Ultra Low Input was used for preparation. Broader study findings: Faster peaking, at day 5 versus 15, marked a secondary response that was weaker. Abundant contaminating clonotypes from the bulk population could appear in FACS-sorted repertoires. Although most clonotypes did not, a small share appeared in both CD4 and CD8 compartments.

TCRdb passed the 5' RACE reads through MiXCR, listing each CDR3 protein once. The top ten hold 13% to 15% of the sample, which has roughly 500,000 distinct CDR3 sequences, over 15% seen once. This TCR was recovered from a man aged 30-40 years who received the YFV17D yellow fever vaccine. The chain has TRBV6-5 and TRBJ2-1; D is uncertain. The specimen comprised PBMCs, sampled 15 days after the yellow fever booster vaccination. The CDR3 DNA sequence: TGTGCCAGCAGTGCCCGGATTAATGAGCAGTTCTTC. This codes for CASSARINEQFF.